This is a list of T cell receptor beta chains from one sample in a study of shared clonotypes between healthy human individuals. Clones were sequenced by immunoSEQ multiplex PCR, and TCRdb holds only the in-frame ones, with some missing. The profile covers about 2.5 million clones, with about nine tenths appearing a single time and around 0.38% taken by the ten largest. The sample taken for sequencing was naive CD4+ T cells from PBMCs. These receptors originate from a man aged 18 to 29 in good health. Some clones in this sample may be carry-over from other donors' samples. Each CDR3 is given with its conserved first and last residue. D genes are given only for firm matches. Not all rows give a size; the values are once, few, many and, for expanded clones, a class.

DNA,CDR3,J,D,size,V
TGTGCCAGCAGCTTAGGCAGCAATCAGCCCCAGCATTTT,CASSLGSNQPQHF,TRBJ1-5,NA,NA,TRBV5-6
TGTGCCAGCAGCACCTCGGGAAACACAGATACGCAGTATTTT,CASSTSGNTDTQYF,TRBJ2-3,NA,NA,TRBV5-4
TGTGCCAGCACCCCGGGACAGCGGTTCCAAGAGACCCAGTACTTC,CASTPGQRFQETQYF,TRBJ2-5,TRBD1,NA,TRBV2
TGTGCCAGCAGCTTGAGGACAGGGTCGGGGCAGTATTTT,CASSLRTGSGQYF,TRBJ2-3,TRBD1,NA,TRBV7-3
TGTGCCAGCCGGCAGGACAGGAGAACCTACGAGCAGTACTTC,CASRQDRRTYEQYF,TRBJ2-7,TRBD1,NA,TRBV7-2
TGTGCCAGCAGCTTAGAGTCTAGCGGGACGTTGTACGAGCAGTACTTC,CASSLESSGTLYEQYF,TRBJ2-7,TRBD2,NA,TRBV11-2
TGTGCCAGCAACTCGGGACAGGGATCCTATGGCTACACCTTC,CASNSGQGSYGYTF,TRBJ1-2,TRBD1,NA,TRBV13
TGTGCCAGCAGCTTACTTAGGCAGAGCACAGATACGCAGTATTTT,CASSLLRQSTDTQYF,TRBJ2-3,NA,NA,TRBV7-2
TGTGCCAGCATCTCGAGGATAGCGGGAGGGAACAATGAGCAGTTCTTC,CASISRIAGGNNEQFF,TRBJ2-1,TRBD2,NA,TRBV5-4
TGCGCCAGCAGCTGGGGATTAGCGGGAGAGGGGGAGACCCAGTACTTC,CASSWGLAGEGETQYF,TRBJ2-5,TRBD2,NA,TRBV5-1
TGTGCCAGCAGCAAAACAGTGGATACGCCCGCCCTCTGGGGAGGCACTGAAGCTTTCTTT,CASSKTVDTPALWGGTEAFF,TRBJ1-1,NA,once,TRBV21-1
TGCGCCAGCAGCTTGGTTTGGGGGGACAGCTCCTACGAGCAGTACTTC,CASSLVWGDSSYEQYF,TRBJ2-7,NA,NA,TRBV5-1
TGTGCCTGGAGGAAGACAGGGTGGACGAACACCGGGGAGCTGTTTTTT,CAWRKTGWTNTGELFF,TRBJ2-2,TRBD1,NA,TRBV30
TGTGCCAGCAGCTTATGGGGGGCCGGAGCCGGGGAGCTGTTTTTT,CASSLWGAGAGELFF,TRBJ2-2,NA,NA,TRBV7-2
TGTGCCAGCTCACCACGGGACGGTGAAACTTTCTTT,CASSPRDGETFF,TRBJ1-1,NA,NA,TRBV18
TGTGCCATCAGGCCGGGAGGGCCCACCGGGGAGCTGTTTTTT,CAIRPGGPTGELFF,TRBJ2-2,TRBD2,NA,TRBV10-3
TGTGCCAGCAGCTCCCTCCGGGCCTACGAGCAGTACTTC,CASSSLRAYEQYF,TRBJ2-7,NA,NA,TRBV11-2
TGTGCCAGCAGTTTAGGCAACCCAGCGACACGCGACTTC,CASSLGNPATRDF,TRBJ2-7,NA,NA,TRBV28
TGTGCCAGCAGTGTCCGACTAGCGGGAGTTAGCGAGCAGTACTTC,CASSVRLAGVSEQYF,TRBJ2-7,TRBD2,NA,TRBV2
TGTGCCAGCAGTTACCGTGGTGGGGGCTCCTACAATGAGCAGTTCTTC,CASSYRGGGSYNEQFF,TRBJ2-1,NA,NA,TRBV6-5
TGTGCCAGCAGTTTGGGTGGGAGTCATACCGGGGAGCTGTTTTTT,CASSLGGSHTGELFF,TRBJ2-2,NA,NA,TRBV28
TGTGCCAGCAGCCCAGCACAAAATGAGCAGTTCTTC,CASSPAQNEQFF,TRBJ2-1,NA,NA,TRBV7-6
TGCGCCAGCAGTGAGTCGCCCACCGGGGAGCTGTTTTTT,CASSESPTGELFF,TRBJ2-2,NA,NA,TRBV10-1
TGTGCCAGCAGTGGAGGGATGCAAGAGACCCAGTACTTC,CASSGGMQETQYF,TRBJ2-5,NA,NA,TRBV2
TGTGCCAGCACCCACCCATTGGGGTCGCAGTTCTTC,CASTHPLGSQFF,TRBJ2-1,NA,NA,TRBV7-9
TGTGCCAGCAGGGGGCGGGGATGGGACGCTTTCTTT,CASRGRGWDAFF,TRBJ1-1,NA,NA,TRBV2
TGTGCCAGCAGTGAGCGCAGGGGCCTCGACACCGGGGAGCTGTTTTTT,CASSERRGLDTGELFF,TRBJ2-2,NA,NA,TRBV2
TGCGCCAGCAGCCAAGCCGGGACTAGCGGATCTCCTAACGAGCAGTACTTC,CASSQAGTSGSPNEQYF,TRBJ2-7,TRBD2,NA,TRBV4-3
TGTGCCATCAGTGAGGTGGGACAGGTATTCATGAACACTGAAGCTTTCTTT,CAISEVGQVFMNTEAFF,TRBJ1-1,TRBD1,once,TRBV10-3
TGTGCCAGCAGTCGCTCTCGGGGGACTGAAGCTTTCTTT,CASSRSRGTEAFF,TRBJ1-1,NA,once,TRBV6-5
TGTGCCAGCAGTTTATTAAGTGGGTACTATGGCTACACCTTC,CASSLLSGYYGYTF,TRBJ1-2,NA,NA,TRBV28
TGTGCCAGCAGCCTCACTCAAGGACACTATGGCTACACCTTC,CASSLTQGHYGYTF,TRBJ1-2,NA,few,TRBV7-9
TGTGCCAGTAGCTCAGCGGGGGCAAATGAAAAACTGTTTTTT,CASSSAGANEKLFF,TRBJ1-4,NA,NA,TRBV19
TGTGCCTGGAGGGGTCTAGCGGGAGGGAACAATGAGCAGTTCTTC,CAWRGLAGGNNEQFF,TRBJ2-1,TRBD2,NA,TRBV30
TGTGCCAGCAGTTACTTACCGGAGGTGGGCGAGCAGTACTTC,CASSYLPEVGEQYF,TRBJ2-7,NA,NA,TRBV6-5
TGTGCCAGCAGTTGGGAGGTAGCCAACGTCCTGACTTTC,CASSWEVANVLTF,TRBJ2-6,NA,NA,TRBV6-5
TGTGCCAGCAGTTTCACGGATAGCAATGAGCAGTTCTTC,CASSFTDSNEQFF,TRBJ2-1,NA,NA,TRBV28
TGCGCCAGCAGCCAAGGTAGCGGGATGGAGACCCAGTACTTC,CASSQGSGMETQYF,TRBJ2-5,TRBD2,NA,TRBV4-1
TGTGCCAGCAGCTTAAGGGCGGGACAGGGTTCCTACGAGCAGTACTTC,CASSLRAGQGSYEQYF,TRBJ2-7,TRBD1,NA,TRBV7-9
TGCGCCAGCAGCTTGGTAGGGACTAGCGAGCGTAGTCAGCAGTTCTTC,CASSLVGTSERSQQFF,TRBJ2-1,TRBD2,NA,TRBV5-1
TGTGCCAGCAGCCTGGGACAGGGGATCCATGGCTACACCTTC,CASSLGQGIHGYTF,TRBJ1-2,TRBD1,NA,TRBV6-6
TGTGCCAGCAGCAACGGTGAAGGGGGATCATCCGGAAACACCATATATTTT,CASSNGEGGSSGNTIYF,TRBJ1-3,NA,NA,TRBV21-1
TGTGCCAGCAGGAGCACTAGCGGGAGGGCCTACGAGCAGTACTTC,CASRSTSGRAYEQYF,TRBJ2-7,TRBD2,NA,TRBV11-2
TGTGCCAGCAGTGAAGCACGGGGGGCCGCCTACGAGCAGTACTTC,CASSEARGAAYEQYF,TRBJ2-7,NA,NA,TRBV6-1
TGTGCCAGCACCAGACTAGGTTTCCAGGGGGAGACCCAGTACTTC,CASTRLGFQGETQYF,TRBJ2-5,NA,NA,TRBV6-5
TGCGCCAGCAACGAATTAGCGGGAAAGAACACCGGGGAGCTGTTTTTT,CASNELAGKNTGELFF,TRBJ2-2,TRBD2,NA,TRBV5-1
TGCGCCAGCAGCTTACAGGGCACCCAAGAGACCCAGTACTTC,CASSLQGTQETQYF,TRBJ2-5,NA,NA,TRBV5-1
TGTGCCAGCAGTGTAGTAGGCAATGAGCAGTTCTTC,CASSVVGNEQFF,TRBJ2-1,NA,NA,TRBV2
TGTGCCAGCAGCGAACGGGGACAGGGGGCGCCCGGTCAGCCCCAGCATTTT,CASSERGQGAPGQPQHF,TRBJ1-5,NA,NA,TRBV21-1
TGTGCCAGCAGCTTAGCAGGGGGTGGGGTTGTGCAGCAGTACTTC,CASSLAGGGVVQQYF,TRBJ2-7,TRBD1,NA,TRBV11-2
TGCGCCAGAGAGGACAGGGGACCCGCTAACTATGGCTACACCTTC,CAREDRGPANYGYTF,TRBJ1-2,TRBD1,NA,TRBV5-1
TGTGCCAGCAGTTACTCGCTCTTTCGTGAAGCTTTCTTT,CASSYSLFREAFF,TRBJ1-1,NA,NA,TRBV6-8
TGTGCCAGCAGCTTGGCCTCGGGGGCCTGGGCCAACGTCCTGACTTTC,CASSLASGAWANVLTF,TRBJ2-6,NA,NA,TRBV5-8
TGTGCCAGCAGTTTCCTTGGGGGAACCTACAATGAGCAGTTCTTC,CASSFLGGTYNEQFF,TRBJ2-1,NA,NA,TRBV6-6